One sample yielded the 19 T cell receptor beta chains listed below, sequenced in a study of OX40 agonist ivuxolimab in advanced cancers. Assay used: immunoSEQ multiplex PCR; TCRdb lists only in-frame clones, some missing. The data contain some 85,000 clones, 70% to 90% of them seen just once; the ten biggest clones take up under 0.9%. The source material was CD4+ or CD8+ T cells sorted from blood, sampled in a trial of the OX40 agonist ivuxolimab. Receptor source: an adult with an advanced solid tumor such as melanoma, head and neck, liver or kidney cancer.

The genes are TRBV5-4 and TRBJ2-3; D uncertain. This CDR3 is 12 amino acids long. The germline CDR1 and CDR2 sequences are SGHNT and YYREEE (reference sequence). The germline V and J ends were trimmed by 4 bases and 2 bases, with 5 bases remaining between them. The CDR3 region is CASSPHTDTQYF. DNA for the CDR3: TGTGCCAGCAGCCCGCACACAGATACGCAGTATTTT.

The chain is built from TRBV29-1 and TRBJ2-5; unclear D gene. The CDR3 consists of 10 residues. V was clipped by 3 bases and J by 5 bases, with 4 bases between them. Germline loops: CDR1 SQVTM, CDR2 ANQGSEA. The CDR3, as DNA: TGCAGCGTTGATGGTGAGACCCAGTACTTC. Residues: CSVDGETQYF.

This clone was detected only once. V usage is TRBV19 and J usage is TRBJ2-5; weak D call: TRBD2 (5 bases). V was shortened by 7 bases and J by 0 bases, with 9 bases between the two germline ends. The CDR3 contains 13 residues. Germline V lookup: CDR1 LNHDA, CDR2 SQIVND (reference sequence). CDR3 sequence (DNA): TGTGCCAGTAATCCCGGGGACCAAGAGACCCAGTACTTC. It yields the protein CASNPGDQETQYF.

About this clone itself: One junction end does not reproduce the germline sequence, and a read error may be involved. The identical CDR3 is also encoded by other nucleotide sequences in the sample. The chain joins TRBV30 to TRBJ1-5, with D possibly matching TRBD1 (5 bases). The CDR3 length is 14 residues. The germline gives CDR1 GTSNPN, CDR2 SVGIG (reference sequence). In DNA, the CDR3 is TGTGCTTGGAGCCTCGGGACGGGCCATCAGCCCCAGCATTTT. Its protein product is CAWSLGTGHQPQHF.

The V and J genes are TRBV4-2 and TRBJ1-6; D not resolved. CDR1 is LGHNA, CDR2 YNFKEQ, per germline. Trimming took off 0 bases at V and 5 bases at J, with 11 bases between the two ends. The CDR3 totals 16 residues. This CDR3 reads CASSQEGPQNNSPLHF. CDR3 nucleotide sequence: TGTGCCAGCAGCCAAGAGGGCCCACAGAATAATTCACCCCTCCACTTT.

The CDR3 coding sequence is TGTGCCAGCAGACAGGGTTTGGGAAACACCATATATTTT. This encodes CASRQGLGNTIYF. The chain employs TRBV2 and TRBJ1-3, with D perhaps TRBD1 (6 bases). From germline, CDR1 is SNHLY and CDR2 FYNNEI. Deletions cut 6 bases from V and 4 bases from J, with 10 bases between. The CDR3 extends over 13 amino acids. The whole variable domain, filled in from reference TRBV2 and TRBJ1-3, reads EPEVTQTPSHQVTQMGQEVILRCVPISNHLYFYWYRQILGQKVEFLVSFYNNEISEKSEIFDDQFSVERPDGSNFTLKIRSTKLEDSAMYFCASRQGLGNTIYFGEGSWLTVV.

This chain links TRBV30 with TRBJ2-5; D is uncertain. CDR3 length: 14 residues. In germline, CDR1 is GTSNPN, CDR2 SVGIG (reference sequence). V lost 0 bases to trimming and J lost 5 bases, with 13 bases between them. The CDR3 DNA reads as TGTGCCTGGAGTGTAAGGGCCCTAGAGGAGACCCAGTACTTC. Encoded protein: CAWSVRALEETQYF.

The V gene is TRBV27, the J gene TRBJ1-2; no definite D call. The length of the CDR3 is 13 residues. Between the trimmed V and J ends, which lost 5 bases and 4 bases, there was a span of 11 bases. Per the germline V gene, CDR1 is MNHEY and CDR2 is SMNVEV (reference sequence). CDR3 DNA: TGTGCCAGCAGTGCCCGGGCCTTCTATGGCTACACCTTC. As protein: CASSARAFYGYTF.

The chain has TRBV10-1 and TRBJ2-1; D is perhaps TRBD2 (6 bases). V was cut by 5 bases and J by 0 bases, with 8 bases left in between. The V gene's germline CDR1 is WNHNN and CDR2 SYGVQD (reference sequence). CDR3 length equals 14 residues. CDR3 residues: CASSTGLSYNEQFF. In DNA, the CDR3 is TGCGCCAGCAGTACGGGACTCTCCTACAATGAGCAGTTCTTC.

The CDR3 protein is CASSSASGGDNEQFF. The CDR3 bases are TGTGCCAGCAGCTCTGCTAGCGGGGGTGACAATGAGCAGTTCTTC. The chain recombines TRBV7-2 with TRBJ2-1, with TRBD2 matching over 10 bases. CDR3 length: 15 amino acids. Per the germline V gene, CDR1 is SGHTA and CDR2 is FQGNSA. Unmatched junction bases numbered 5, after V lost 4 bases and J lost 5 bases.

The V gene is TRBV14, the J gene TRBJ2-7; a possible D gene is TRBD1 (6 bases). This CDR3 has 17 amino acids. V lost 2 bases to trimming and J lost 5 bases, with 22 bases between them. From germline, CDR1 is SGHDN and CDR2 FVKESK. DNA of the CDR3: TGTGCCAGCAGCCAAAACCCCAGGGGAACGGATCCTAACGAGCAGTACTTC. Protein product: CASSQNPRGTDPNEQYF.

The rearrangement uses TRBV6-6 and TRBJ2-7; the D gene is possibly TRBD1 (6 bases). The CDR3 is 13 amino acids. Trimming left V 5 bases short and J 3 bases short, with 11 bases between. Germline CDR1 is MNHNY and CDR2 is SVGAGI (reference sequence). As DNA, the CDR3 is TGTGCCAGCAGTCAGGGGACACTCTACGAGCAGTACTTC. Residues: CASSQGTLYEQYF.

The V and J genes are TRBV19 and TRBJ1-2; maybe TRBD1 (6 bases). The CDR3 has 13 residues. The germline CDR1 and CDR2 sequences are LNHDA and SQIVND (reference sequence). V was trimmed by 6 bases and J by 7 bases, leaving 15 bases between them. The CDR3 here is CASRRGRDGGYTF. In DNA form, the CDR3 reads TGTGCCAGTAGGCGGGGGCGCGATGGTGGCTACACCTTC.

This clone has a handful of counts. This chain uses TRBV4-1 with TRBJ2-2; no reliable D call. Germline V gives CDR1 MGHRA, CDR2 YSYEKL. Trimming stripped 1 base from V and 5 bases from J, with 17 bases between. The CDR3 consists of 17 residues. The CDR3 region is CASSQVDMGFRTGELFF. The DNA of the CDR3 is TGCGCCAGCAGCCAAGTTGATATGGGTTTTCGGACCGGGGAGCTGTTTTTT.

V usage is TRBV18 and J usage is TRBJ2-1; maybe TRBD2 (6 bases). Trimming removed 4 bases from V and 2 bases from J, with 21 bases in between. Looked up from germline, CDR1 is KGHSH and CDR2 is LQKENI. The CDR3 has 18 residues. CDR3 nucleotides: TGTGCCAGCTCACGAAATATTTTTAGCGGATCGACCTACAATGAGCAGTTCTTC. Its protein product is CASSRNIFSGSTYNEQFF.

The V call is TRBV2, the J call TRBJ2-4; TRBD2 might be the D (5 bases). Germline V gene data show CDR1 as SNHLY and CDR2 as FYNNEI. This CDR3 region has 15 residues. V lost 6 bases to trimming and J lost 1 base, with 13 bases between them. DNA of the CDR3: TGTGCCAGCAGAGCAGGAGGTTGGGCCAAAAACATTCAGTACTTC. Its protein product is CASRAGGWAKNIQYF.

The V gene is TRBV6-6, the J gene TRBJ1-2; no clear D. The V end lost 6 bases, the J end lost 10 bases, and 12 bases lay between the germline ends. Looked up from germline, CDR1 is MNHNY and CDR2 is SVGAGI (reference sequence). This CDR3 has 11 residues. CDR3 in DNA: TGTGCCAGCAGCCGGGCCTCGGCCTACACCTTC. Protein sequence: CASSRASAYTF.

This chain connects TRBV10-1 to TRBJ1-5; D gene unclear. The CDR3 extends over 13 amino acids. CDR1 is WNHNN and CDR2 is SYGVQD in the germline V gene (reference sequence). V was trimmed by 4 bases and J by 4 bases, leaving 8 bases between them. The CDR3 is CASSASGNQPQHF. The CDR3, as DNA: TGCGCCAGCAGTGCCAGCGGGAATCAGCCCCAGCATTTT.

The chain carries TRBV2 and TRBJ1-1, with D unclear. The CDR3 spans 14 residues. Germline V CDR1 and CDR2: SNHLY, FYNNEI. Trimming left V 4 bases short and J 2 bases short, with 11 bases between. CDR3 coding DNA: TGTGCCAGCAGTGTTCTATGGAGTAACACTGAAGCTTTCTTT. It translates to CASSVLWSNTEAFF.